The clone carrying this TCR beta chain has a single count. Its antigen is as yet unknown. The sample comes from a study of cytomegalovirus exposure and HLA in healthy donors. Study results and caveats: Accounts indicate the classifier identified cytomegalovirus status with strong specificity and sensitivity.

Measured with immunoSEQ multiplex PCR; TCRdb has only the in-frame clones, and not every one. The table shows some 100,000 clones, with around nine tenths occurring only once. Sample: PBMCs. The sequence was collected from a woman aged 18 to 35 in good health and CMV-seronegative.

In nucleotides, the CDR3 is TGTGCCAGCAGCTTAGGAGCCTCGAACACTGAAGCTTTCTTT. Amino acids: CASSLGASNTEAFF. V and J are TRBV11-3 and TRBJ1-1, with D unclear. Germline V gene lookup returns CDR1 SGHNT and CDR2 YENEEA. The CDR3 has 14 residues. Trimming pared 1 base from V and 1 base from J, leaving 7 bases between.